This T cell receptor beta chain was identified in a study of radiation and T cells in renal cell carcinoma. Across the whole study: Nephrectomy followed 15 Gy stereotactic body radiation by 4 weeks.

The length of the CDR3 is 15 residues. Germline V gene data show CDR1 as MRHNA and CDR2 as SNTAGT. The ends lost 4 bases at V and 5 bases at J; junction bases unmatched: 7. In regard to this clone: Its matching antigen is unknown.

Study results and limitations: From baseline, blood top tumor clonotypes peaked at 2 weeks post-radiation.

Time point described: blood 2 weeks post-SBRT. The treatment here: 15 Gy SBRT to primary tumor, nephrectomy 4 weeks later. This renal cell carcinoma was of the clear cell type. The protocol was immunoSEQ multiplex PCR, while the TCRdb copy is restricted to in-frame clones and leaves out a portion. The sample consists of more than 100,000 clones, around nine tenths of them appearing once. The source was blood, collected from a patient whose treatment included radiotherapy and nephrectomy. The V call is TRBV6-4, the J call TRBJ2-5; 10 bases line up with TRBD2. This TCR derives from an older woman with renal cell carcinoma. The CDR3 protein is CASSALAGAGETQYF. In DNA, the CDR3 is TGTGCCAGCAGTGCCCTAGCGGGGGCGGGGGAGACCCAGTACTTC.